This section outlines one T cell receptor beta chain sequence together with its context. The antigen remains undetermined. Clones were read by immunoSEQ multiplex PCR, and TCRdb kept only the in-frame ones, dropping some. In the table there are around 9,000 clones, almost 40% of which are singletons. V lost 4 bases, J lost 7 bases, and 11 bases stayed unmatched. The CDR3 runs to 15 residues. Germline values: CDR1 SGHRS, CDR2 YFSETQ. Coculturing of the mixed lymphocyte reaction cells was performed at 37°C for six to seven days. This entry is derived from a study of siplizumab effects on memory and regulatory T cells. Study observations and caveats: Most alloreactive clones went unmapped to unstimulated subsets; only a minor fraction mapped.

The clonotype originates from a human donor in good health; the cells came from an allogeneic mixed lymphocyte reaction. The sequenced sample consisted of CFSE-low (dividing) CD4+ T cells sorted from an allogeneic mixed lymphocyte reaction. This chain connects TRBV5-1 to TRBJ2-7; 10 bases are a match to TRBD1. The CDR3 is CASSRSTGQGWEQYF. CDR3 coding DNA: TGCGCCAGCAGCCGATCCACGGGACAGGGGTGGGAGCAGTACTTC.